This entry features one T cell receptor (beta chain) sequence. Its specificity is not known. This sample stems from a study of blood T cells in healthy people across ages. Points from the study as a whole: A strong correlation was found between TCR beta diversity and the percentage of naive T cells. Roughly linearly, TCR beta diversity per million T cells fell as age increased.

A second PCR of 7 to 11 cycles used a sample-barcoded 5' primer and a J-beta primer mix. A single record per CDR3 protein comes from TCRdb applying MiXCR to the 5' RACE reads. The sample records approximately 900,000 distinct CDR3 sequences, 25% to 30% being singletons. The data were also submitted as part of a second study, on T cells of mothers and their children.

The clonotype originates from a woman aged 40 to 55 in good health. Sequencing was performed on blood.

The CDR3 nucleotides are TGTGCCACCAGTGGGGGTAATGAGCAGTACTTC. It is translated as CATSGGNEQYF. The chain is built from TRBV24-1 and TRBJ2-5; D gene uncertain. The CDR3 consists of 11 residues. V was clipped by 5 bases and J by 11 bases, with 11 bases between them. Per the germline V gene, CDR1 is KGHDR and CDR2 is SFDVKD.